Sequencing of this TCR beta chain was carried out in a study of T cell repertoires in cytomegalovirus infection. Whole-study context: Public TCR beta signatures provided an indication of both CMV infection and a matching HLA type. Findings and limits, study-wide: Using cumulative public TCR beta family frequency, the authors identified those who carried CMV together with the relevant HLA. HLA-C-restricted, CMV-specific TCR beta clonotypes were dominant ex vivo.

One entry per CDR3 protein results from TCRdb running MiXCR on the reads. Of 250,000 to 350,000 distinct CDR3 sequences in the sample, about 26% were seen once. The V end was cut by 2 bases, the J end by 8 bases, with 14 bases between. Germline V gene sequence: CDR1 SGDLS, CDR2 YYNGEE. CDR3 length equals 15 residues. With respect to this clonotype: Its antigen is currently unknown.

The receptor's source is a human donor in good health (CMV status not recorded). Some clones in this sample may be carry-over from other donors' samples. Specimen: PBMCs. This sequence joins TRBV9 and TRBJ1-6; D remains unclear. CDR3 region: CASSVRGKKDSPLHF. The CDR3 DNA reads TGTGCCAGCAGCGTGCGGGGTAAAAAAGATTCACCCCTCCACTTT.